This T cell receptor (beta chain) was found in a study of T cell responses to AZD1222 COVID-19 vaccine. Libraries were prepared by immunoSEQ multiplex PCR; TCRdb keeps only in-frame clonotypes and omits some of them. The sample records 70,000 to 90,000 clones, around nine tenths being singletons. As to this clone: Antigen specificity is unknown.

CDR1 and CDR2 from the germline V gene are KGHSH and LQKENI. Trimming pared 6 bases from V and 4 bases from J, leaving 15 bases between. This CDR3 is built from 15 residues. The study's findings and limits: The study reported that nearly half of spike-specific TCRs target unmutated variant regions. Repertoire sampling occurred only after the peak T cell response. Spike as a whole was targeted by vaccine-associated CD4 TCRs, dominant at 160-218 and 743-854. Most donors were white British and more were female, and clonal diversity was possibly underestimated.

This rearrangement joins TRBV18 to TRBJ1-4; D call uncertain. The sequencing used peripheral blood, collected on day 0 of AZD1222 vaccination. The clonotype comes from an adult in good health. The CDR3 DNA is TGTGCCAGCTCCCCCGGATTGCTTCGTAATGAAAAACTGTTTTTT. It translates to CASSPGLLRNEKLFF.